These T cell receptor beta chains were read from a single sample in a study of OX40 agonist ivuxolimab in advanced cancers. TCRdb keeps only in-frame clones here, not all; method: immunoSEQ multiplex PCR. Of about 46,000 clones in the sample, roughly nine tenths were seen once. The sequences come from CD4+ or CD8+ T cells sorted from blood, collected in a trial of the OX40 agonist ivuxolimab. Source of these receptors: an adult with an advanced solid tumor such as melanoma, head and neck, liver or kidney cancer. Both conserved end residues are part of each CDR3. D genes are given only for firm matches.

TRBV28	-	TRBJ2-5	TGTGCCAGCAATGTGGGCCGGTACCAAGAGACCCAGTACTTC	CASNVGRYQETQYF
TRBV4-1	TRBD1	TRBJ2-1	TGCGCCAGCAGCCAAGATGGGACAGGGAGCTCCTACAATGAGCAGTTCTTC	CASSQDGTGSSYNEQFF
TRBV10-1	TRBD2	TRBJ2-7	TGCGCCAGCAGTGGGGGGGGGTTTTGGGCGAGGCGGAGAACGCAGTACTTC	CASSGGGFWARRRTQYF
TRBV28	-	TRBJ1-1	TGTGCCAGCAGTTTACGCGGGCAGTGGAACACTGAAGCTTTCTTT	CASSLRGQWNTEAFF
TRBV11-3	-	TRBJ1-1	TGTGCCAGCAGCTTAGAGGCGAACACTGAAGCTTTCTTT	CASSLEANTEAFF
TRBV11-1	-	TRBJ1-1	TGTGCCAGCAGCCCACCTTGGACTTCGGATTCCCCTGAAGCTTTCTTT	CASSPPWTSDSPEAFF
TRBV27	TRBD2	TRBJ2-7	TGTGCCAGCAGGCAGTACAGTAGCGGGAGTTCCTACGAGCAGTACTTC	CASRQYSSGSSYEQYF
TRBV19	-	TRBJ2-2	TGTGCCAGTAGTATAAAGCCATTACTCGAGACGAACACCGGGGAGCTGTTTTTT	CASSIKPLLETNTGELFF
TRBV6-5	-	TRBJ1-2	TGTGCCAGCAGTTACTCGTACGCTCCCAACCCCTATGGCTACACCTTC	CASSYSYAPNPYGYTF
TRBV19	-	TRBJ2-5	TGTGCCAGTAGGCCTAAAGGGCAAGAGACCCAGTACTTC	CASRPKGQETQYF
TRBV5-6	-	TRBJ2-5	TGTGCCAGCAGCTTGGGCAGGGTCGGAGAAGAGACCCAGTACTTC	CASSLGRVGEETQYF